These T cell receptor beta chains were read from a single sample in a study of CD8+ T cells in alopecia areata. Generated by immunoSEQ multiplex PCR, the TCRdb table keeps only in-frame clones and is missing some. The sample records 200,000 to 250,000 clones, more than 30% being singletons. The sample was CD4+ T cells sorted from blood, taken between weeks 30 and 35, from a patient treated with tofacitinib. The origin of the receptors is a human donor with alopecia areata. CDR3s include the opening cysteine and the closing phenylalanine or tryptophan. Fields, in order: J gene, V gene, clone size, D gene, CDR3 DNA, CDR3 protein. The D gene is left open where the match is weak. Clone size, where shown, is once, few, many, or a class for clones that have expanded.

TRBJ1-1 TRBV19 - - TGTGCCAGTAGTATGACCACGAACACTGAAGCTTTCTTT CASSMTTNTEAFF
TRBJ1-1 TRBV7-9 - TRBD1 TGTGCCAGCAGCTTGAACAGGGGGCGCACTGAAGCTTTCTTT CASSLNRGRTEAFF
TRBJ2-5 TRBV30 - - TGTGCCTGGGGACAGTCGACAGAGACCCAGTACTTC CAWGQSTETQYF
TRBJ2-1 TRBV10-3 - TRBD2 TGTGCCATCAGTGATGGCGGGAGAGTAAGTAATGAGCAGTTCTTC CAISDGGRVSNEQFF
TRBJ2-3 TRBV19 few - TGTGCCAGTAGTATGCGGGGAACAGATACGCAGTATTTT CASSMRGTDTQYF
TRBJ1-4 TRBV6-1 - - TGTGCCAGCAGTGCCAGTACAACTAATGAAAAACTGTTTTTT CASSASTTNEKLFF
TRBJ1-2 TRBV5-4 - - TGTGCCAGCAGCCCCTGGGCCAGCGCGAACTATGGCTACACCTTC CASSPWASANYGYTF
TRBJ2-3 TRBV4-1 few - TGCGCCAGCAGCCAACTAACCGGGAGAACAGATACGCAGTATTTT CASSQLTGRTDTQYF
TRBJ1-2 TRBV30 - - TGTGCCTGGAGTGTAACCGGCTACACCTTC CAWSVTGYTF
TRBJ2-2 TRBV6-5 once TRBD1 TGTGCCAGCAGGGCAGACAGGGGCCCTACCGGGGAGCTGTTTTTT CASRADRGPTGELFF
TRBJ2-6 TRBV28 many - TGTGCCAGCAGTTTAGGGCCAGGTCCCGGGGCCAACGTCCTGACTTTC CASSLGPGPGANVLTF
TRBJ1-1 TRBV7-9 - - TGTGCCAGCAGCTTAGACCAGGTGAACACTGAAGCTTTCTTT CASSLDQVNTEAFF
TRBJ2-7 TRBV23-1 - TRBD1 TGCGCCAGCAGTCAGAACAGGGGGCGCATCCACGAGCAGTACTTC CASSQNRGRIHEQYF
TRBJ1-1 TRBV2 - - TGTGCCAGCAGTGGTCAGGGAGGGAACACTGAAGCTTTCTTT CASSGQGGNTEAFF
TRBJ1-2 TRBV20-1 few - TGCAGTGCTATAAACTATGGCTACACCTTC CSAINYGYTF
TRBJ2-1 TRBV29-1 few - TGCAGCGTTGCTTTTCAGGGTATAGTAAATGAGCAGTTCTTC CSVAFQGIVNEQFF
TRBJ1-1 TRBV29-1 few - TGCAGCGTTGGCCAGGGCGTAGTGTACACTGAAGCTTTCTTT CSVGQGVVYTEAFF
TRBJ2-7 TRBV5-1 - - TGCGCCAGCAGCTTAACGCTGAGCTCCTACGAGCAGTACTTC CASSLTLSSYEQYF
TRBJ1-1 TRBV7-7 - - TGTGCCAGCAGCTTAGCGGGGAACACTGAAGCTTTCTTT CASSLAGNTEAFF
TRBJ2-3 TRBV30 - TRBD1 TGTGCCTGGAGTGTACAGACAGGGGGTTGGACAGATACGCAGTATTTT CAWSVQTGGWTDTQYF
TRBJ2-3 TRBV30 - - TGTGCCTGGAGTGTACGCCTAAACACAGATACGCAGTATTTT CAWSVRLNTDTQYF
TRBJ2-7 TRBV25-1 - TRBD1 TGTGCCAGCAGCAAAACAGGGACAGGGCGGGTCTACGAGCAGTACTTC CASSKTGTGRVYEQYF
TRBJ1-1 TRBV19 few TRBD1 TGTGCCAGTAGTATTGATCTCAGGGGGGCTGAAGCTTTCTTT CASSIDLRGAEAFF
TRBJ2-2 TRBV29-1 few - TGCAGTGCAATATGGCAGGGCGTTACCGGGGAGCTGTTTTTT CSAIWQGVTGELFF
TRBJ2-3 TRBV30 - TRBD2 TGTGCCTGGGCGGGAGGTTCGACAGATACGCAGTATTTT CAWAGGSTDTQYF
TRBJ1-2 TRBV5-1 - TRBD1 TGCGCCAGCAGCAGGGGACAGGCGGCGCTCTATGGCTACACCTTC CASSRGQAALYGYTF